The 9 T cell receptor beta chains given below trace back to one sample, sequenced in a study of long-term antiretroviral therapy in people with HIV. Sequencing relied on immunoSEQ assay v3.0, run at survey level. Produced via immunoSEQ multiplex PCR; TCRdb's table is partial and in-frame only. The sample holds 6,500 to 8,500 clones, over 60% seen once. Sequences were derived from unsorted PBMCs, sampled around eleven months before starting antiretroviral therapy. The receptor source for this set is a man between 35 and 55 years old with HIV.

The CDR3, as DNA: TGTGCCAGCAGCGGATGGGGCAGTAACTATGGCTACACCTTC. Its protein is CASSGWGSNYGYTF. This rearrangement joins TRBV9 to TRBJ1-2, with D possibly matching TRBD1 (5 bases). The CDR3 loop spans 14 amino acids. Germline-derived CDR1 and CDR2 are SGDLS and YYNGEE. The V end lost 3 bases, the J end lost 1 base, and 10 bases lay between the germline ends.

The gene calls are TRBV18 and TRBJ1-1; D call uncertain. Germline loops: CDR1 KGHSH, CDR2 LQKENI. V shed 0 bases and J shed 3 bases, with 11 bases lying between them. CDR3 length: 15 amino acids. CDR3 amino acids: CASSPPVGLDTEAFF. The DNA for the CDR3 is TGTGCCAGCTCACCACCGGTAGGGCTCGACACTGAAGCTTTCTTT.

This clone is medium-sized within its sample. The chain joins TRBV7-6 to TRBJ1-5, with D unclear. CDR3 length: 15 residues. Between the trimmed V and J ends, which lost 5 bases and 0 bases, there was a span of 11 bases. In germline, CDR1 is SGHVS, CDR2 FNYEAQ. The chain's CDR3 is CASSPISRSNQPQHF. The CDR3 nucleotides are TGTGCCAGCAGCCCCATTAGTCGTAGCAATCAGCCCCAGCATTTT.

This rearrangement joins TRBV7-8 to TRBJ1-2; the D is unclear. Germline V gene sequence: CDR1 SGHVS, CDR2 FQNEAQ. The CDR3 has 13 amino acids. V dropped 2 bases and J dropped 7 bases, with 11 bases sitting between them. The CDR3 loop reads CASSLYARSGYTF. The CDR3 DNA reads as TGTGCCAGCAGCTTATATGCCCGCTCTGGCTACACCTTC. The full variable domain, in which reference TRBV7-8 and TRBJ1-2 provide the parts outside the CDR3, is GAGVSQSPRYKVAKRGQDVALRCDPISGHVSLFWYQQALGQGPEFLTYFQNEAQLDKSGLPSDRFFAERPEGSVSTLKIQRTQQEDSAVYLCASSLYARSGYTFGSGTRLTVV.

This chain joins TRBV4-1 and TRBJ2-3; D unclear. With 0 bases removed from V and 7 bases from J, the gap between germline ends came to 8 bases. Germline loops: CDR1 MGHRA, CDR2 YSYEKL. The CDR3 runs to 13 residues. The DNA of the CDR3 is TGCGCCAGCAGCCAAGAGATCGTGTATACGCAGTATTTT. Translated: CASSQEIVYTQYF.

This clone was seen only a few times. The genes are TRBV7-3 and TRBJ2-7; D remains unclear. The CDR3 spans 13 residues. Trimming took 4 bases from V and 6 from J, leaving 13 bases between them. CDR1 and CDR2 (germline): SGHTA, FQGTGA. In nucleotides, the CDR3 is TGTGCCAGCAGCTACCAGTCGGGCGGCGAGCAGTACTTC. It is translated as CASSYQSGGEQYF.

This clone occurred once. This rearrangement joins TRBV9 to TRBJ1-2; the D gene is possibly TRBD1 (5 bases). V lost 1 base to trimming and J lost 0 bases, with 10 bases between them. CDR1 is SGDLS and CDR2 is YYNGEE in the germline V gene. The CDR3 is made up of 15 amino acids. The CDR3 DNA is TGTGCCAGCAGCGTAAGAGGGGATGCTAACTATGGCTACACCTTC. This translates into CASSVRGDANYGYTF.

In its sample, this clone was seen a few times. The chain couples TRBV5-4 to TRBJ1-2; TRBD1 aligns across 7 bases. The CDR3 has 16 residues. Germline values: CDR1 SGHNT, CDR2 YYREEE (reference sequence). V was pared by 4 bases and J by 8 bases, with 17 bases of the junction left unmatched. Written as DNA, the CDR3 is TGTGCCAGCAGCAAGTCCGGGACAGTTTCACAGCGGGGCTACACCTTC. Translation: CASSKSGTVSQRGYTF.

This clone came up once. V and J are TRBV6-5 and TRBJ2-7; 9 bases align to TRBD1. In germline, CDR1 is MNHEY, CDR2 SVGAGI. The ends lost 0 bases at V and 1 base at J; junction bases unmatched: 1. The CDR3 totals 15 residues. CDR3 DNA sequence: TGTGCCAGCAGTTACTCCGGACAGGGGTCCTACGAGCAGTACTTC. Amino acid sequence: CASSYSGQGSYEQYF.